The rows below give T cell receptor beta chains drawn from one sample of a study of CD8+CD57+ T cells in acquired aplastic anemia. TCRdb re-analysed the reads in MiXCR, keeping a single row per CDR3 protein. The table shows about 190,000 distinct CDR3 sequences, with approximately 50% occurring only once. Material for sequencing was sorted CD4+, CD8+, or CD8+CD57+ T cells (not recorded which) from PBMCs. Receptor source: a human donor in good health, serving as a control. CDR3s include the opening cysteine and the closing phenylalanine or tryptophan. A D gene is named only where the DNA matches it firmly. Only some rows state a clone size, as once, few, many or a class for expanded clones.

>TRBV7-2|TRBD1|TRBJ1-5|many
TGTGCCAGCAGCTTGAGACAGGGAACTCAGCCCCAGCATTTT
CASSLRQGTQPQHF
>TRBV7-6|TRBD1|TRBJ2-7|-
TGCGCCAGCAGCTTAGGGTCGGCAGGGGGCCACGAGCAGTACTTC
CASSLGSAGGHEQYF
>TRBV20-1|-|TRBJ1-5|-
TGCAGTGCTAGGCTCCCGGGGCTAAGCAATCAGCCCCAGCATTTT
CSARLPGLSNQPQHF
>TRBV12-3/TRBV12-4|TRBD2|TRBJ2-3|many
TGTGCCAGCAGTTTGGGGACTAGACTTAGCACAGATACGCAGTATTTT
CASSLGTRLSTDTQYF
>TRBV20-1|-|TRBJ2-7|-
TGCAGTGCTACTATGACAGATCCCTACGAGCAGTACTTC
CSATMTDPYEQYF
>TRBV20-1|-|TRBJ2-5|few
TGCAGTGCTAGAGAATGGGTTCTGGGGGAGGAGACCCAGTACTTC
CSAREWVLGEETQYF
>TRBV7-3|TRBD2|TRBJ2-3|few
TGTGCCAGCAGCTCGAGCGGAGCGGGGACAGATACGCAGTATTTT
CASSSSGAGTDTQYF
>TRBV4-1|-|TRBJ2-3|many
TGCGCCAGCAGCCAAAGTCTTAACACAGATACGCAGTATTTT
CASSQSLNTDTQYF
>TRBV7-2|TRBD1|TRBJ1-5|-
TGTGCCAGCAGCGTAATCGGCGGGACAGGGCTTCAGCCCCAGCATTTT
CASSVIGGTGLQPQHF
>TRBV5-1|TRBD1|TRBJ2-2|-
TGCGCCAGCAGGGATCCGGGACAGGGGGTCACCGGGGAGCTGTTTTTT
CASRDPGQGVTGELFF
>TRBV20-1|TRBD1|TRBJ1-5|-
TGCAGTGCTAGAGTAACAGGGGGATATCAGCCCCAGCATTTT
CSARVTGGYQPQHF
>TRBV2|-|TRBJ1-4|-
TGTGCCAGCAGCCCTAGGGGGGGTGAAAAACTGTTTTTT
CASSPRGGEKLFF
>TRBV6-1|-|TRBJ2-7|few
TGTGCCAGCAGTCCTTTTAGCTCCTACGAGCAGTACTTC
CASSPFSSYEQYF
>TRBV7-9|-|TRBJ2-1|-
TGTGCCAGCAGCTTAGGCGAGGGGAACAATGAGCAGTTCTTC
CASSLGEGNNEQFF
>TRBV7-9|-|TRBJ1-6|-
TGTGCCAGCAGCGGCGGGGCGGGAGCCAAATTTTCACCCCTCCACTTT
CASSGGAGAKFSPLHF
>TRBV25-1|-|TRBJ1-1|-
TGTGCCAGCGGCCCCCGGACGGAGAGGGACACTGAAGCTTTCTTT
CASGPRTERDTEAFF
>TRBV10-2|-|TRBJ2-7|-
TGCGCCAGCAGTGAGTCCAGAAGCTCCTACGAGCAGTACTTC
CASSESRSSYEQYF
>TRBV20-1|TRBD1|TRBJ2-7|-
TGCAGTGGGGTACCGGGACAGTTTAACTCCTACGAGCAGTACTTC
CSGVPGQFNSYEQYF
>TRBV7-8|-|TRBJ2-3|many
TGTGCCAGCAGCCAAGGACTATTAGGTACAGGAAGCACAGATACGCAGTATTTT
CASSQGLLGTGSTDTQYF
>TRBV7-7|TRBD1|TRBJ2-7|-
TGTGCTAGCAGCTCAATGACCGGGACAGGGGCCTACGAGCAGTACTTC
CASSSMTGTGAYEQYF
>TRBV20-1|-|TRBJ2-2|few
TGCAGTGCTAGAGATTTCGACACCGGGGAGCTGTTTTTT
CSARDFDTGELFF
>TRBV15|TRBD1|TRBJ2-7|-
TGTGCCACCAGCAGCGGACAGGGTATCGGAGAGTACGAGCAGTACTTC
CATSSGQGIGEYEQYF
>TRBV10-3|TRBD1|TRBJ1-1|-
TGTGCCATCAATGAAGGACAGGGGGGCACTGAAGCTTTCTTT
CAINEGQGGTEAFF
>TRBV7-9|-|TRBJ2-2|many
TGTGCCAGCATGTGGTCCACCGGGGAGCTGTTTTTT
CASMWSTGELFF
>TRBV6-1|-|TRBJ1-6|many
TGTGCCAGCAGTGAACAGCCAAACCGGCAGCAATATAATTCACCCCTCCACTTT
CASSEQPNRQQYNSPLHF
>TRBV25-1|-|TRBJ2-7|-
TGTGCCGGTAGTGAGGGGAACAAGGGAATCTACGAGCAGTACTTC
CAGSEGNKGIYEQYF
>TRBV19|-|TRBJ1-6|-
TGTGCCAGTGGACAAATTTATAATTCACCCCTCCACTTT
CASGQIYNSPLHF
>TRBV24-1|-|TRBJ2-1|many
TGTGCCACCAGTGATTTCGGACAGTACAATGAGCAGTTCTTC
CATSDFGQYNEQFF
>TRBV7-8|-|TRBJ1-2|-
TGTGCCAGCAGCTTAGCTGGGGGGGGAAATGGCTACACCTTC
CASSLAGGGNGYTF
>TRBV9|-|TRBJ2-3|-
TGTGCCAGCAGCCTGGAGAGTAGTTACACAGATACGCAGTATTTT
CASSLESSYTDTQYF
>TRBV7-9|-|TRBJ2-6|many
TGTGCCAGCAGCACGGACGGGAACTCTGGGGCCAACGTCCTGACTTTC
CASSTDGNSGANVLTF
>TRBV30|-|TRBJ1-6|many
TGTGCCTGGAGTGGCGCTTCGGGACCGGCCATTCCCCTCCACTTT
CAWSGASGPAIPLHF
>TRBV19|TRBD1|TRBJ1-1|-
TGTGCCAGTAGTGATACAGGGGGCTCGGCTTTCTTT
CASSDTGGSAFF
>TRBV24-1|-|TRBJ1-1|-
TGTGCCACCAGTGCTCGGGGCACTGAAGCTTTCTTT
CATSARGTEAFF
>TRBV20-1|TRBD1|TRBJ2-7|many
TGCAGTGCTCCGGGACAGGGGGTCCACGAGCAGTACTTC
CSAPGQGVHEQYF
>TRBV3-1|TRBD2|TRBJ2-7|few
TGTGCCAGCAGCCAAGAGATAGCGGGGGATTCCTACGAGCAGTACTTC
CASSQEIAGDSYEQYF
>TRBV19|-|TRBJ2-3|many
TGTGCCAGTAGTATGCCCCGGACGGTGGATACGCAGTATTTT
CASSMPRTVDTQYF
>TRBV4-2|TRBD1|TRBJ2-5|many
TGTGCCAGCAGCCAAGAGGGTAGGGGGCCGGTGGAGACCCAGTACTTC
CASSQEGRGPVETQYF
>TRBV29-1|-|TRBJ1-2|-
TGCAGCGTTGGCGACAGGTCCTATGGCTACACCTTC
CSVGDRSYGYTF
>TRBV10-3|-|TRBJ2-3|-
TGTGCCATCAGTGAGTCGATTTTAGCGCAGGGGAAGGCTTTATGCACAGATACGCAGTATTTT
CAISESILAQGKALCTDTQYF
>TRBV19|TRBD1|TRBJ1-1|-
TGTGCCAGTCGGGACAGGGGCCGGGGTGACACTGAAGCTTTCTTT
CASRDRGRGDTEAFF
>TRBV25-1|-|TRBJ1-4|-
TGTGCCAGCACCCCAGGGTGGGCTGAAAAACTGTTTTTT
CASTPGWAEKLFF
>TRBV5-5|TRBD2|TRBJ2-5|-
TGTGCCAGCAGCCAAGGGACTAGCGGGGGCAGCGGAGAGACCCAGTACTTC
CASSQGTSGGSGETQYF